This TCR beta chain appears in the sequencing data of a study of OX40 agonist ivuxolimab in advanced cancers. Study information: Ivuxolimab is a fully human IgG2 antibody that activates OX40 (CD134).

Germline lookup yields CDR1 SGHKS and CDR2 YYEKEE (reference sequence). V gave up 4 bases and J gave up 6 bases; unmatched junction bases: 21. The CDR3 contains 20 residues. Points on this clone: Its antigen is still unknown.

Overall study results and limits: Clones of CD4+ and CD8+ blood T cells grew by week 6 at doses of 0.1 to 3.0 mg/kg.

Repertoires were generated with immunoSEQ multiplex PCR, while TCRdb's copy carries only in-frame clones and drops some. The sample has about 41,000 clones, more than 70% seen once. The receptor was derived from an adult with an advanced solid tumor such as melanoma, head and neck, liver or kidney cancer. The sample here was CD4+ or CD8+ T cells sorted from blood, taken in a trial of the OX40 agonist ivuxolimab. This rearrangement joins TRBV5-5 to TRBJ2-4; 11 bases agree with TRBD2. DNA of the CDR3: TGTGCCAGCAGCCCTAGGCTATGGATTAGCGGGAGGGCCTCGGGAAACATTCAGTACTTC. Its translation is CASSPRLWISGRASGNIQYF.